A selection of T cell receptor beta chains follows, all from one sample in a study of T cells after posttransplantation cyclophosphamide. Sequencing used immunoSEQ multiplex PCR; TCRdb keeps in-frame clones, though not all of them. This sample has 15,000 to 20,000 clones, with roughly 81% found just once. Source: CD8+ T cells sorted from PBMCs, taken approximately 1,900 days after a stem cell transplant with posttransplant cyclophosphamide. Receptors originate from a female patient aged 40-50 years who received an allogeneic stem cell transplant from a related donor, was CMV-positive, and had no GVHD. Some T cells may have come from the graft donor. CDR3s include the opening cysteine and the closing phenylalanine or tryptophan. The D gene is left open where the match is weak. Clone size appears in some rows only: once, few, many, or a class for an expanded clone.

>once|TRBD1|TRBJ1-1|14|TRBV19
TGTGCCAGTACCCGGGACAGGGGAGGCACTGAAGCTTTCTTT
CASTRDRGGTEAFF
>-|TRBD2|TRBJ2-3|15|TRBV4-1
TGCGCCAGCAGCCAAGGATCTAGCGGGGTTGATACGCAGTATTTT
CASSQGSSGVDTQYF
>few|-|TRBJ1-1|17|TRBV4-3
TGCGCCAGCAGCCAAGATAGGGTGGGACACCCGAACACTGAAGCTTTCTTT
CASSQDRVGHPNTEAFF
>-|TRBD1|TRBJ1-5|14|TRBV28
TGTGCCAGCAGTTCTGGACAGGGTAATCAGCCCCAGCATTTT
CASSSGQGNQPQHF
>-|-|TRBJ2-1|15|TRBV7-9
TGTGCCAGCAGCCACCGACAGGGAGGCTACAATGAGCAGTTCTTC
CASSHRQGGYNEQFF
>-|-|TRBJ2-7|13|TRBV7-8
TGTGCCAGCAGCCCTGGGACACCATACGAGCAGTACTTC
CASSPGTPYEQYF
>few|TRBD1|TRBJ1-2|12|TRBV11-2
TGTGCCAGCAGCCAGGACAGGCTGGGCTACACCTTC
CASSQDRLGYTF
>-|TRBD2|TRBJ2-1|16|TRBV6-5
TGTGCCAGCAGTTACTCGGGACTAGCGGACTACAATGAGCAGTTCTTC
CASSYSGLADYNEQFF
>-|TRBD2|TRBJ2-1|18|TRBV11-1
TGTGCCAGCAGCTTAGAGCGGGGGGGCCAGATCGCCCCTTATGGGCAGTTCTTC
CASSLERGGQIAPYGQFF
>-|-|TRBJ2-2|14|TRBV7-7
TGTGCCAGCAGCACTAGTCTGGGGACCGGGGAGCTGTTTTTT
CASSTSLGTGELFF
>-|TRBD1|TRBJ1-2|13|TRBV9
TGTGCCAGCAGCCGACAGGGCTCTTGGGGCTACACCTTC
CASSRQGSWGYTF
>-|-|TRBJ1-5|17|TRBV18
TGTGCCAGCTCACCTGGGACAAATGCGTATAGCAATCAGCCCCAGCATTTT
CASSPGTNAYSNQPQHF
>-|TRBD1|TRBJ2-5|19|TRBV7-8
TGTGCCAGCAGCTTAAAATTTATAAGCTCGGACAGGGACGCGGAGACCCAGTACTTC
CASSLKFISSDRDAETQYF
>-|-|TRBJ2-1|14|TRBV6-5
TGTGCCAGCAGTTACGGGGGACTTTACAATGAGCAGTTCTTC
CASSYGGLYNEQFF
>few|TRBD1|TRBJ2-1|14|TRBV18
TGTGCCAGCTCGCCGACAGGGGCAGTAGATGAGCAGTTCTTC
CASSPTGAVDEQFF
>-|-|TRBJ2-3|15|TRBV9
TGTGCCAGCAGCGTAGACGGGGGAAACACAGATACGCAGTATTTT
CASSVDGGNTDTQYF
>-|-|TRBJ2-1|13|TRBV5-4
TGTGCCAGCAGCTTGGACGGTTACAATGAGCAGTTCTTC
CASSLDGYNEQFF
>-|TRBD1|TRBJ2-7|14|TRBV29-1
TGCAGCGTTGAAGGGCCAGGGGGAATTGACGAGCAGTACTTC
CSVEGPGGIDEQYF
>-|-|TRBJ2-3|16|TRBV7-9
TGTGCCAGCACTACAGTCAGGGCTAGTAGCACAGATACGCAGTATTTT
CASTTVRASSTDTQYF
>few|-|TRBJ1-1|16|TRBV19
TGTGCCAGTAGCCGAGACAGATTAGGTATGAACACTGAAGCTTTCTTT
CASSRDRLGMNTEAFF
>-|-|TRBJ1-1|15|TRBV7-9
TGTGCCAGCAGCTCAGGGGAAGGCATGAACACTGAAGCTTTCTTT
CASSSGEGMNTEAFF
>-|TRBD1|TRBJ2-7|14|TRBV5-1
TGCGCCAGCAGCTCAACAGGGGGCTCCTACGAGCAGTACTTC
CASSSTGGSYEQYF
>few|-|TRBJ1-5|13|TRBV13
TGTGCCAGCAGCTTAGGCAAAAATCAGCCCCAGCATTTT
CASSLGKNQPQHF
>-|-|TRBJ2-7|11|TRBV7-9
TGTGCCAGCAGCTTTACCTACGAGCAGTACTTC
CASSFTYEQYF
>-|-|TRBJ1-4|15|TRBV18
TGTGCCAGCTCACCTACGGACAGTTTACAAGAAAAACTGTTTTTT
CASSPTDSLQEKLFF
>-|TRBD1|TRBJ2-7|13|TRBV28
TGTGCCAGCAGTGGGACAGGGAGCGACGAGCAGTACTTC
CASSGTGSDEQYF
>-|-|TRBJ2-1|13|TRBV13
TGTGCCAGCAGGTTGGGACTTTACTATGAGCAGTTCTTC
CASRLGLYYEQFF
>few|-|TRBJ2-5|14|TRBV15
TGTGCCACCAGCGCGAATCTGGAGCAAGAGACCCAGTACTTC
CATSANLEQETQYF
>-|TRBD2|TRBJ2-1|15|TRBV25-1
TGTGCCAGCGCGGGACTAGCGGGTACCTACAATGAGCAGTTCTTC
CASAGLAGTYNEQFF
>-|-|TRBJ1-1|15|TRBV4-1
TGCGCCAGCAGCCAAGGAGGAGGGCGCGGCACTGAAGCTTTCTTT
CASSQGGGRGTEAFF
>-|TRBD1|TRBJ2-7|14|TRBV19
TGTGCCAGCGCCCCGGGGCAGGGGGTGTACGAGCAGTACTTC
CASAPGQGVYEQYF
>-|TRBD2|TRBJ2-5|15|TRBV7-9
TGTGCCAGCAGCCCGGGACTAGCGGTACAAGAGACCCAGTACTTC
CASSPGLAVQETQYF
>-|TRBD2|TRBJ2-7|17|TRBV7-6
TGTGCCAGCAGCTTAGCTCTAGGACTAGCGGGGGGTGGCGAGCAGTACTTC
CASSLALGLAGGGEQYF
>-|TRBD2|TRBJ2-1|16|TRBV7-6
TGTGCCAGCAGCTTAGGGGGACTAGCGGGGGGAGATGAGCAGTTCTTC
CASSLGGLAGGDEQFF
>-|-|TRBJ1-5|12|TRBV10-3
TGTGCCATTTGCAGGAACAATCAGCCCCAGCATTTT
CAICRNNQPQHF
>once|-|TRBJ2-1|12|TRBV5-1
TGCGCCACCCAAGGGGGGGACAATGAGCAGTTCTTC
CATQGGDNEQFF
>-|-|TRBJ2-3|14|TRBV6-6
TGTGCCAGCAGTTACCGGACAGGCACAGATACGCAGTATTTT
CASSYRTGTDTQYF
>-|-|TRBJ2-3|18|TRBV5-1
TGCGCCAGCAGCTTGGCGGTGATCGGGGGACCGCACAGGGATACGCAGTATTTT
CASSLAVIGGPHRDTQYF
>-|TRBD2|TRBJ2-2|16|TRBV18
TGTGCCAGCTCACCACCGCGGGGGGGAAACACCGGGGAGCTGTTTTTT
CASSPPRGGNTGELFF
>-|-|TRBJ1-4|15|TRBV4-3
TGCGCCAGCAGCCAAGACAGGACAACTAATGAAAAACTGTTTTTT
CASSQDRTTNEKLFF
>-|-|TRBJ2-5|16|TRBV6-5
TGTGCCAGCAGTTACACCGCGACAGGGAGGCAAGAGACCCAGTACTTC
CASSYTATGRQETQYF
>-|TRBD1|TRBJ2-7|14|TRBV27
TGTGCCAGCAGTTACGGGACAGGTTCCTACGAGCAGTACTTC
CASSYGTGSYEQYF
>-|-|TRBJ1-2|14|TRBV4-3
TGCGCCAGCAGCCAAGTGAGGGGGAACTATGGCTACACCTTC
CASSQVRGNYGYTF
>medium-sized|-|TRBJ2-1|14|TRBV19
TGTGCCAGTAGTATAAGGGGCGTGGTAAATGAGCAGTTCTTC
CASSIRGVVNEQFF
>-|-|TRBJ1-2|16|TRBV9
TGTGCCAGCAGCGATCCCAAAATGGCTCCTAACTATGGCTACACCTTC
CASSDPKMAPNYGYTF
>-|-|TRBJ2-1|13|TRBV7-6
TGTGCCAGCAGCTTATATATTGGAGACGAGCAGTTCTTC
CASSLYIGDEQFF
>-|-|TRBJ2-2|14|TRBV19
TGTGCCAGTAGTATAGATCTATCATCCGGGGAGCTGTTTTTT
CASSIDLSSGELFF
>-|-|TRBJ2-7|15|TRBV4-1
TGCGCCAGCAGCCAAAGGCAGGCAACTTCCTACGAGCAGTACTTC
CASSQRQATSYEQYF
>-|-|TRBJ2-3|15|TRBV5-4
TGTGCCAGCAGTTTGGCGGACAGCCTCACAGATACGCAGTATTTT
CASSLADSLTDTQYF
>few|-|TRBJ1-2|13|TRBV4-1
TGCGCCAGCAGCCAACAGGGGAACTATGGCTACACCTTC
CASSQQGNYGYTF
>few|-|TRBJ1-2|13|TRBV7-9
TGTGCCAGCAGCTTAGGGGCAGACTATGGCTACACCTTC
CASSLGADYGYTF
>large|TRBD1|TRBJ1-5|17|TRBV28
TGTGCCAGCAGTCGGAGCCCCCGGGAGGGGGCGAGACAGCCCCAGCATTTT
CASSRSPREGARQPQHF
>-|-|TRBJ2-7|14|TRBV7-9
TGTGCCAGCAGCCATTTCGGGTCCACCTACGAGCAGTACTTC
CASSHFGSTYEQYF
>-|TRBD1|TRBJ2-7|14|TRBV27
TGTGCCAGAGGGGTCGGGACAGGGTCCTACGAGCAGTACTTC
CARGVGTGSYEQYF
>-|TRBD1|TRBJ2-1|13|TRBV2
TGTGCCAGCAGTCCGGACAGGGCCTATGAGCAGTTCTTC
CASSPDRAYEQFF
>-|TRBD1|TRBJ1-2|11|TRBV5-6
TGTGCCAGCAGCATGGGGGACAGGGGGAGCTTC
CASSMGDRGSF
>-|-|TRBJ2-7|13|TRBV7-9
TGTGCCAGCACCCAGGATGGATCCTACGAGCAGTACTTC
CASTQDGSYEQYF